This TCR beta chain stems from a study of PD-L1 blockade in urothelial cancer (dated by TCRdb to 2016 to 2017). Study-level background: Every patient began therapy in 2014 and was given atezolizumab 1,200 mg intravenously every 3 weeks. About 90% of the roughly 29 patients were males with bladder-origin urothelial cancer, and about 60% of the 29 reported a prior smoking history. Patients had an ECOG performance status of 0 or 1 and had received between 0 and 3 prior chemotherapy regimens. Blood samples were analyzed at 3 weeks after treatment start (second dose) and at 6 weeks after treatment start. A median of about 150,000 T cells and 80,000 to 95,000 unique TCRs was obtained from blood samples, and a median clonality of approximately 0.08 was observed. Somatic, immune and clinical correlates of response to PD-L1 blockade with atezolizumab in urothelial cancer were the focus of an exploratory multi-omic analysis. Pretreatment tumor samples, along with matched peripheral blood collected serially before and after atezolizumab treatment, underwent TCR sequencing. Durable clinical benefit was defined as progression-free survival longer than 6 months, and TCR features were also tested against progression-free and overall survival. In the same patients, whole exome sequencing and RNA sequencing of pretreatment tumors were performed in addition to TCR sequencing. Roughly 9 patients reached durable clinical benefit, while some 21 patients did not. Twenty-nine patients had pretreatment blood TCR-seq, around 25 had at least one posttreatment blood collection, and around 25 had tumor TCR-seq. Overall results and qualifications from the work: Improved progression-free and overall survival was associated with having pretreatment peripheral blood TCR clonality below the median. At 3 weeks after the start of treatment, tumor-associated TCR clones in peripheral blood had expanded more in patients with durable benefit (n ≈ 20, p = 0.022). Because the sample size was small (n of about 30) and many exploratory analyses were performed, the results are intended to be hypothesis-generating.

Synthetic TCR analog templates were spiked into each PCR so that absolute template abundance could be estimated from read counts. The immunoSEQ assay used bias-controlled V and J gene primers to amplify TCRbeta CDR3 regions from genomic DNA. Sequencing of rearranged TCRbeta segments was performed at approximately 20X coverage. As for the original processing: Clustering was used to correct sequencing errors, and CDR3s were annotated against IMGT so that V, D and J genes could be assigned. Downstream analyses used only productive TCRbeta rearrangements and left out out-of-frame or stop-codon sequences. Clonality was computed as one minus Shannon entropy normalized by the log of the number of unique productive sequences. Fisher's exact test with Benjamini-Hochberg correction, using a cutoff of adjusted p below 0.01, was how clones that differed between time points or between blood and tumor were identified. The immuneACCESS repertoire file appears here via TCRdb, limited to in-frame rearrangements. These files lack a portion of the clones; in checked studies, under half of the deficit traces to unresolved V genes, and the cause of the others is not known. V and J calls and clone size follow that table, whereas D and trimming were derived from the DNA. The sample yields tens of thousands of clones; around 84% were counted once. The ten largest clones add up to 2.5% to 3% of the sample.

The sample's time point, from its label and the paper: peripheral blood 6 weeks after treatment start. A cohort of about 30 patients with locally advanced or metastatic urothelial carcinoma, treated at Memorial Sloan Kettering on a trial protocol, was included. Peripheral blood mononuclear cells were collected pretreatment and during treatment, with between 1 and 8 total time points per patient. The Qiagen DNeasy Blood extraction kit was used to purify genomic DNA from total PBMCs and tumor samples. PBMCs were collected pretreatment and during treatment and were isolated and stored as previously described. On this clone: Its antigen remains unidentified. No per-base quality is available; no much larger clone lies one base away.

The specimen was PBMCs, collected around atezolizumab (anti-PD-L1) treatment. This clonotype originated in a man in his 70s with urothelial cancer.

The CDR3: CASSLGISGTDTQYF. The nucleotide sequence is given as TGTGCCAGCAGCCTGGGAATAAGCGGCACAGATACGCAGTATTTT. The chain links TRBV5-5 with TRBJ2-3; the D gene cannot be resolved reliably. CDR1 is given as SGHKS and CDR2 as YYEKEE, both from the germline V gene (reference sequence). The CDR3 measures 15 amino acids from cysteine to phenylalanine. Just CDR3 DNA is preserved here, 45 bases in frame from base 1. V is reduced by 4 bases and J by 1 base, leaving a spacing of 13 bases between them.